This T cell receptor beta chain was recorded in a study of OX40 agonist ivuxolimab in advanced cancers. Study-wide context: Ivuxolimab was a fully human IgG2 agonistic monoclonal antibody targeting the costimulatory receptor OX40 (CD134). Intravenous ivuxolimab was administered to patients every 2 weeks at six dose levels: 0.01, 0.1, 0.3, 1.5, 3 and 10 mg/kg. Of the 50 or so patients in dose escalation, 19 had hepatocellular carcinoma, some 15 had melanoma, 9 had renal cell carcinoma and 9 had head and neck cancer. In the dose-escalation cohort, approximately 80% of patients were male, and the mean age was roughly 60 years with a range of about 20 to 90. Patients were allowed to have had prior anti-PD-1, anti-PD-L1 or anti-CTLA-4 therapy, and 30% to 50% of the dose-escalation patients had previously received checkpoint inhibitors. Partial responses occurred in three dose-escalation patients: two with cutaneous melanoma and one with hepatocellular carcinoma. The purpose of peripheral TCRbeta sequencing was to test whether ivuxolimab changed TCR sequence diversity and led to clonal T-cell expansion. The paper reports the monotherapy dose-escalation portion (N ≈ 52 patients) of the phase I ivuxolimab trial.

As regards this clone: The specificity of this receptor is unknown. Base qualities are not provided; no much larger clone lies one nucleotide away.

What the study reported, not specific to this receptor: Low levels of normalized T-cell clonal expansion were also shown by some nonresponding patients. At doses from 0.1 to 3.0 mg/kg, clonal expansion was seen in both CD4+ and CD8+ blood T cells between baseline and week 6. The antigen specificity of the peripheral T cells that underwent clonal expansion was not determined. After ivuxolimab, expanded clones were on average more numerous among CD8+ T cells than among CD4+ T cells. Partial responders in the 0.1-3.0 mg/kg groups had among the lowest normalized peripheral clonal expansion, especially among CD8+ T cells.

Genomic DNA was isolated from the sorted cells so that the TCRbeta CDR3 region could be sequenced. The immunoSEQ Assay was used to sequence the TCRbeta CDR3 regions. TCRdb retrieved this table from immuneACCESS and kept in-frame rearrangements only. Not all clones are present; in checked studies, unresolved V genes account for under half, and no reason is known for the remainder. The sample includes approximately 70,000 clones, with 80% to 90% observed a single time. The leading ten clones occupy approximately 1% of the sample. The trial excluded patients who had a history of autoimmune disease or who were on systemic immunosuppression. Peripheral blood for TCR sequencing was collected from all dose cohorts at baseline, on cycle 4 day 1, and on cycle 7 day 1. Samples came from an open-label, multicenter, first-in-human phase I dose-escalation trial of ivuxolimab. Adults with locally advanced or metastatic melanoma, renal cell, hepatocellular, or head and neck squamous cell carcinoma were enrolled in the trial. Before TCR sequencing, CD4+ T cells and CD8+ T cells from peripheral blood were sorted into separate populations.

Looking up the germline V gene (reference sequence) yields CDR1 MNHEY and CDR2 SMNVEV. The CDR3 covers 16 residues, taking in both the cysteine and the phenylalanine. Kept here is only the CDR3 DNA, which spans 48 bases and is read in frame from base 1. Trimming at the junction amounts to 2 bases on V and 2 bases on J, and the germline ends lie 14 bases apart. The chain joins TRBV27 to TRBJ2-3, with no D gene named confidently. The sequence was obtained from an adult with an advanced solid tumor such as melanoma, head and neck, liver or kidney cancer. Sequenced material: CD4+ or CD8+ T cells sorted from blood, taken in a trial of the OX40 agonist ivuxolimab. The CDR3 loop reads CASSLALTRLTDTQYF. The DNA is TGTGCCAGCAGTTTAGCTCTGACCCGTCTCACAGATACGCAGTATTTT.